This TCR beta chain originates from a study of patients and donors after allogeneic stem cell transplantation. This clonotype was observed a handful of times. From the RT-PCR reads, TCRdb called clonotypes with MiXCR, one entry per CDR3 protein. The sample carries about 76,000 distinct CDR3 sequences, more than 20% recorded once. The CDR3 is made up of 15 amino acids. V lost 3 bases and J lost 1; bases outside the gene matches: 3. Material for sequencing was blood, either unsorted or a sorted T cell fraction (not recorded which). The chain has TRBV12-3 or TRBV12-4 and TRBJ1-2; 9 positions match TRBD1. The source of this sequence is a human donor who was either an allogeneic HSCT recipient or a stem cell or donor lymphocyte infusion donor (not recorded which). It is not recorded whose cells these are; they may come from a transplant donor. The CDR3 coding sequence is TGTGCCAGCAGTTTGGGACAGGGTCGTAACTATGGCTACACCTTC. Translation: CASSLGQGRNYGYTF.